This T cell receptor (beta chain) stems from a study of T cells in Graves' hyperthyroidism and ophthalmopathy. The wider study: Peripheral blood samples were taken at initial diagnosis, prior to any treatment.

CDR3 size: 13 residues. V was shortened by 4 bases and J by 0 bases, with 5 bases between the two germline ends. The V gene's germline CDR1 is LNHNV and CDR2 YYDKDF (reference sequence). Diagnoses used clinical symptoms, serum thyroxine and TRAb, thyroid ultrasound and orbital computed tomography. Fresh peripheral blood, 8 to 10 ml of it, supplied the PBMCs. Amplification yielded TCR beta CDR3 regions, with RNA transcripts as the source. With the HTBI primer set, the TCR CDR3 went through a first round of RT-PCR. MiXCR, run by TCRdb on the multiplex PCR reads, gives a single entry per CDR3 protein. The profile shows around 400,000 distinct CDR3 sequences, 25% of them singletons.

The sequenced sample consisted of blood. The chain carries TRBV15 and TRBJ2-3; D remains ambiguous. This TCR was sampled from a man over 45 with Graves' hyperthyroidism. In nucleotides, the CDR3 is TGTGCCACCAGCATTACTAGCACAGATACGCAGTATTTT. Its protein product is CATSITSTDTQYF.